Following are 10 T cell receptor beta chains from one sample sequenced in a study of blood T cell repertoires in COVID-19. Profiling relied on immunoSEQ multiplex PCR, and the TCRdb table lists in-frame clones only, not all of them. Of about 75,000 clones in the sample, 88% were seen once. Sequencing used peripheral blood. All receptors come from a human donor in a cohort sampled during active COVID-19.

J is TRBJ2-7 and V is TRBV7-2; 10 bases are a match to TRBD1. The V gene's germline CDR1 is SGHTA and CDR2 FQGNSA. The CDR3 consists of 14 residues. J lost 6 bases, V lost 3 bases, and 5 bases had no gene match. CDR3 sequence: CASSLGQGSAEQYF. For the CDR3, the DNA is TGTGCCAGCAGCTTGGGACAGGGGTCCGCCGAGCAGTACTTC. Complete variable domain (other parts from reference TRBV7-2 and TRBJ2-7): GAGVSQSPSNKVTEKGKDVELRCDPISGHTALYWYRQSLGQGLEFLIYFQGNSAPDKSGLPSDRFSAERTGGSVSTLTIQRTQQEDSAVYLCASSLGQGSAEQYFGPGTRLTVT.

This clone was seen a handful of times. This chain links TRBV6-5 with TRBJ2-1, with TRBD2 matching over 8 bases. CDR1 MNHEY and CDR2 SVGAGI come from the germline V gene. Germline trimming cut 2 bases from V and 10 bases from J; bases unmatched to any gene: 4. The CDR3 covers 13 residues. CDR3 protein: CASSYRGGGEQFF. The CDR3 nucleotides are TGTGCCAGCAGTTACCGGGGGGGTGGGGAGCAGTTCTTC.

The genes are TRBV27 and TRBJ2-7; 8 nucleotides line up with TRBD2. The J segment lost 1 base and the V segment lost 5 bases, leaving 7 bases of the junction unmatched. Germline loops: CDR1 MNHEY, CDR2 SMNVEV (reference sequence). This CDR3 region has 15 residues. The CDR3 DNA follows: TGTGCCAGCAGTGACGGCGGGGGGTTATCCTACGAGCAGTACTTC. Amino acids: CASSDGGGLSYEQYF.

The genes are TRBV9 and TRBJ2-7; 13 nucleotides line up with TRBD2. The CDR3 covers 13 residues. The ends lost 4 bases at V and 12 bases at J; junction bases unmatched: 7. Germline-derived CDR1 and CDR2 are SGDLS and YYNGEE. The CDR3 reads CASSITSGRALYF. The CDR3 region has the DNA TGTGCCAGCAGCATTACTAGCGGGAGGGCCCTGTACTTC.

The rearrangement joins TRBV18 to TRBJ2-7; a weak D match, TRBD2 (5 bases). This CDR3 contains 13 residues. Trimming removed 1 base from V and 2 bases from J, with 6 bases in between. The germline gives CDR1 KGHSH, CDR2 LQKENI. CDR3 protein: CASSPRETYEQYF. The CDR3 bases are TGTGCCAGCTCACCACGGGAGACCTACGAGCAGTACTTC.

This clone is categorized as medium-sized. The chain links TRBV28 to TRBJ2-7; 11 bases line up with TRBD2. Germline CDR1 MDHEN, CDR2 SYDVKM. This CDR3 contains 14 residues. With V trimmed by 7 bases and J by 3 bases, 5 bases remained unmatched. The chain's CDR3 is CASTRGLADYEQYF. CDR3 DNA sequence: TGTGCCAGCACCAGGGGACTAGCGGACTACGAGCAGTACTTC.

This rearrangement joins TRBV2 to TRBJ2-7; 11 nucleotides match TRBD1. This CDR3 has 15 amino acids. V was pared by 6 bases and J by 6 bases, with 10 bases of the junction left unmatched. CDR1 and CDR2 (germline): SNHLY, FYNNEI. CDR3 residues: CASSPRGTGGAEQYF. Here the CDR3 DNA reads TGTGCCAGCAGCCCGAGGGGGACAGGGGGGGCCGAGCAGTACTTC.

The rearrangement links TRBV18 to TRBJ1-3, with D unclear. Germline lookup yields CDR1 KGHSH and CDR2 LQKENI. CDR3 size: 15 residues. V shed 4 bases and J shed 1 base, with 11 bases lying between them. CDR3 nucleotides: TGTGCCAGCTCACGCTCGCCGGGATCTGGAAACACCATATATTTT. Protein product: CASSRSPGSGNTIYF.

This chain joins TRBV10-3 and TRBJ1-1; D gene unclear. This CDR3 has 13 residues. Trimming left V 7 bases short and J 6 bases short, with 15 bases between. The germline V gene has CDR1 ENHRY and CDR2 SYGVKD. DNA for the CDR3: TGTGCCATCATTGGGGAGGGATTGGCTGAAGCTTTCTTT. It is translated as CAIIGEGLAEAFF.

The CDR3 reads CASLGQYTDTQYF. The CDR3 DNA reads as TGTGCCAGCCTTGGACAGTACACAGATACGCAGTATTTT. The rearrangement joins TRBV28 to TRBJ2-3; perhaps TRBD1 as D (6 bases). Between the trimmed V and J ends, which lost 8 bases and 2 bases, there was a span of 11 bases. The length of the CDR3 is 13 residues. Germline CDR1 MDHEN, CDR2 SYDVKM.